Below are 10 T cell receptor beta chains sequenced from a single sample in a study of blood T cell repertoires in COVID-19. Produced via immunoSEQ multiplex PCR; TCRdb's table is partial and in-frame only. The table has some 330,000 clones, about 90% seen once. Specimen: peripheral blood. These receptors all come from a woman in her thirties with COVID-19, enrolled during active disease.

The chain employs TRBV28 and TRBJ2-3; 7 bases map to TRBD2. The V segment lost 7 bases and the J segment 1 base; nucleotides outside the gene matches: 5. CDR1 is MDHEN and CDR2 is SYDVKM in the germline V gene. This CDR3 has 14 amino acids. The CDR3 DNA reads TGTGCCAGCACCCTTCGGGGGGGCACAGATACGCAGTATTTT. This sequence encodes CASTLRGGTDTQYF.

This chain uses TRBV19 with TRBJ1-1, with D maybe TRBD1 (6 bases). With 3 bases removed from V and 5 bases from J, the gap between germline ends came to 16 bases. This CDR3 has 15 residues. The germline CDR1 and CDR2 sequences are LNHDA and SQIVND (reference sequence). The CDR3 reads CASSMYTSGVTEAFF. CDR3 coding DNA: TGTGCCAGTAGTATGTACACTTCAGGGGTGACTGAAGCTTTCTTT.

The rearrangement links TRBV5-1 to TRBJ2-7, with D tentatively TRBD1 (6 bases). The CDR3 loop spans 15 amino acids. Trimming took off 5 bases at V and 0 bases at J, with 15 bases between the two ends. The germline gives CDR1 SGHRS, CDR2 YFSETQ. The CDR3 sequence is CASSSGQTHSYEQYF. The CDR3 DNA reads TGCGCCAGCAGTTCCGGACAGACCCACTCCTACGAGCAGTACTTC.

A remark on this clone: Other nucleotide sequences from this sample produce the same CDR3. This chain joins TRBV7-9 and TRBJ2-1; 10 bases line up with TRBD2. This CDR3 is 15 amino acids long. J was trimmed by 4 bases and V by 5 bases; bases with no gene match: 5. Germline lookup yields CDR1 SEHNR and CDR2 FQNEAQ (reference sequence). The CDR3 reads CASSQSGGVYNEQFF. The CDR3 DNA sequence: TGTGCCAGCAGCCAAAGCGGGGGGGTTTACAATGAGCAGTTCTTC.

This rearrangement joins TRBV2 to TRBJ1-4, with D unclear. With 4 bases removed from V and 0 bases from J, the gap between germline ends came to 6 bases. CDR1 is SNHLY, CDR2 FYNNEI, per germline. This CDR3 region has 14 residues. The CDR3 region is CASSGTATNEKLFF. Here the CDR3 DNA reads TGTGCCAGCAGTGGTACTGCAACTAATGAAAAACTGTTTTTT.

This clone was observed once. The rearrangement uses TRBV30 and TRBJ1-5; no clear D gene. Trimming stripped 4 bases from V and 3 bases from J, with 10 bases between. CDR1 is GTSNPN and CDR2 is SVGIG in the germline V gene (reference sequence). This CDR3 has 13 amino acids. Here the CDR3 DNA reads TGTGCCTGGACCGCCGCAGTCAATCAGCCCCAGCATTTT. This encodes CAWTAAVNQPQHF. The variable domain in full, completed from reference TRBV30 and TRBJ1-5, reads SQTIHQWPATLVQPVGSPLSLECTVEGTSNPNLYWYRQAAGRGLQLLFYSVGIGQISSEVPQNLSASRPQDRQFILSSKKLLLSDSGFYLCAWTAAVNQPQHFGDGTRLSIL.

This sequence joins TRBV3-1 (or the pseudogene TRBV3-2) and TRBJ2-7; 7 positions agree with TRBD1. V trimming: 7 bases; J trimming: 5 bases; junction bases outside the gene matches: 14. From germline, CDR1 is LGHDT and CDR2 YNNKEL (reference sequence). The length of the CDR3 is 15 residues. For the CDR3, the DNA is TGTGCCAGCACCCCATGGCCAGGGGGAGTTAACGAGCAGTACTTC. Its translation is CASTPWPGGVNEQYF.

This clone occurred a few times. V gene TRBV24-1 combines with J gene TRBJ1-1; D gene unclear. The germline gives CDR1 KGHDR, CDR2 SFDVKD. Trimming stripped 5 bases from V and 1 base from J, with 7 bases between. The CDR3 totals 13 residues. CDR3 in DNA: TGTGCCACCAGTGTCGCAGGGAACACTGAAGCTTTCTTT. Amino acids: CATSVAGNTEAFF.

The chain combines TRBV5-1 with TRBJ2-7; 7 nucleotides align to TRBD1. CDR1 is SGHRS, CDR2 YFSETQ, per germline. The CDR3 consists of 14 residues. After removal of 0 bases from V and 6 bases from J, the junction contained 6 bases not matched to a gene. The DNA of the CDR3 is TGCGCCAGCAGCTTGGCGGACAGGTGGGGCGAGCAGTACTTC. It encodes CASSLADRWGEQYF. The full variable domain, rest sourced from reference TRBV5-1 and TRBJ2-7, is KAGVTQTPRYLIKTRGQQVTLSCSPISGHRSVSWYQQTPGQGLQFLFEYFSETQRNKGNFPGRFSGRQFSNSRSEMNVSTLELGDSALYLCASSLADRWGEQYFGPGTRLTVT.

The V call is TRBV11-2, the J call TRBJ1-2; possible D gene TRBD1, 5 bases. V was trimmed by 4 bases and J by 4 bases, leaving 10 bases between them. This CDR3 has 13 residues. Germline V gene lookup returns CDR1 SGHAT and CDR2 FQNNGV. Here the CDR3 DNA reads TGTGCCAGCAGCTCACAGGCTTCCTATGGCTACACCTTC. The encoded protein is CASSSQASYGYTF.